The clone carrying this TCR beta chain has more than one count but fewer than ten. The entry originates in a study of cytomegalovirus exposure and HLA in healthy donors. V trimming: 0 bases; J trimming: 3 bases; junction bases outside the gene matches: 6. The CDR3 sequence is 16 residues long. The germline V gene encodes CDR1 SGDLS and CDR2 YYNGEE. PCR employed 60 Vbeta and 13 Jbeta primers. This table comes from immunoSEQ multiplex PCR, and its TCRdb copy is limited to in-frame clones, with some not included. The repertoire consists of approximately 180,000 clones, with about 12% occurring once and the leading ten covering less than 8.5%.

Specimen: PBMCs. This chain links TRBV9 with TRBJ2-1; 7 positions agree with TRBD1. The clonotype comes from a man in his fifties in good health and CMV-seropositive. This chain's CDR3 is CASSVEGAQNYNEQFF. The CDR3 bases are TGTGCCAGCAGCGTAGAGGGGGCGCAAAACTACAATGAGCAGTTCTTC.